This paragraph covers one T cell receptor beta chain sequence. This sample was taken from a study of cytomegalovirus exposure and HLA in healthy donors. V was trimmed by 2 bases and J by 7 bases, leaving 10 bases between them. The length of the CDR3 is 14 residues. The germline V gene encodes CDR1 SGHRS and CDR2 YFSETQ. The PCR had 60 Vbeta and 13 Jbeta primers. Assay used: immunoSEQ multiplex PCR; TCRdb lists only in-frame clones, some missing. The repertoire shows some 150,000 clones; the top ten hold about 0.79%. The TCR comes from a woman aged 18-29 years in good health and CMV-seropositive. The sequenced sample consisted of PBMCs. J is TRBJ1-6 and V is TRBV5-1; D perhaps matches TRBD1 (6 bases). CDR3: CASSFGRGNSPLHF. DNA of the CDR3: TGCGCCAGCAGCTTTGGCAGGGGAAATTCACCCCTCCACTTT.